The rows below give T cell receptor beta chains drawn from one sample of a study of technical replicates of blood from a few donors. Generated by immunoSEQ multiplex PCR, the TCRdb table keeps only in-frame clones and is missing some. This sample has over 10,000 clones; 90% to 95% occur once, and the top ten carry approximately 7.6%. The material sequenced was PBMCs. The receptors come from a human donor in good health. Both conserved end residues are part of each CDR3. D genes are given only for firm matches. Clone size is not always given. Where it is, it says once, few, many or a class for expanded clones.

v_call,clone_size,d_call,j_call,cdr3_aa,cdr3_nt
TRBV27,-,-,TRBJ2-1,CASGGGRSSYNEQFF,TGTGCCAGCGGCGGAGGGCGGAGCTCCTACAATGAGCAGTTCTTC
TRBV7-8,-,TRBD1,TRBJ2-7,CASRKTQGPSYEQYF,TGTGCCAGCAGAAAAACACAGGGGCCGTCTTACGAGCAGTACTTC
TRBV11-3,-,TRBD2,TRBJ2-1,CASSIGTSGWYEQFF,TGTGCCAGCAGCATCGGGACTAGCGGGTGGTATGAGCAGTTCTTC
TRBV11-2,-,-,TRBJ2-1,CASSLVVNEQFF,TGTGCCAGCAGCTTAGTAGTCAATGAGCAGTTCTTC
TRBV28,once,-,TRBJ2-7,CATAGTSYEQYF,TGTGCCACCGCCGGGACATCGTACGAGCAGTACTTC
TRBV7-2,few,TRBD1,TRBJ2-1,CASSLSGQGLEQFF,TGTGCCAGCAGCTTGTCGGGACAGGGCCTTGAGCAGTTCTTC
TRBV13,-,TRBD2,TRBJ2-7,CASSSTGTSGPLSYEQYF,TGTGCCAGCAGCTCGACCGGGACTAGCGGGCCACTCTCCTACGAGCAGTACTTC
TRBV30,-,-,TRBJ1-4,CAWSVPSRWGGEKLFF,TGTGCCTGGAGTGTCCCATCTCGGTGGGGAGGTGAAAAACTGTTTTTT
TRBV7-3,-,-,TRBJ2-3,CASSSADGSGGDTQYF,TGTGCCAGCAGTTCGGCGGACGGGAGTGGGGGAGATACGCAGTATTTT
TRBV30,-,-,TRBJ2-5,CAWSVGAVRETQYF,TGTGCCTGGAGTGTTGGAGCGGTTCGGGAGACCCAGTACTTC
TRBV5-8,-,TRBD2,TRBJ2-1,CASSSGLAGGPLGDEQFF,TGTGCCAGCAGCTCGGGACTAGCGGGAGGGCCGTTAGGCGATGAGCAGTTCTTC
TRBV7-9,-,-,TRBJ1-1,CASSLDDGGTFF,TGTGCCAGCAGCTTAGATGATGGAGGAACTTTCTTT
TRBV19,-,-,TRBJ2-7,CASSIDLNSYEQYF,TGTGCCAGTAGTATAGATCTTAACAGCTACGAGCAGTACTTC
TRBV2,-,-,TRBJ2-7,CASSEIAEYYEQYF,TGTGCCAGCAGTGAAATAGCGGAATACTACGAGCAGTACTTC
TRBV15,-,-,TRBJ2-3,CATSRDRGLATDTQYF,TGTGCCACCAGCAGAGATCGTGGGCTAGCAACAGATACGCAGTATTTT
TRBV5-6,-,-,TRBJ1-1,CASSALRGGKGNTEAFF,TGTGCCAGCAGCGCCCTTCGCGGCGGGAAAGGGAACACTGAAGCTTTCTTT
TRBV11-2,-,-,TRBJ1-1,CASSLDSGGTEAFF,TGTGCCAGCAGCTTAGATTCGGGGGGGACTGAAGCTTTCTTT
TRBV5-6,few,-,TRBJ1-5,CASSLKFDFRSQPQHF,TGTGCCAGCAGCTTGAAGTTCGACTTTAGGAGCCAGCCCCAGCATTTT
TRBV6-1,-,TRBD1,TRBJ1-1,CASRETGLDTEAFF,TGTGCCAGCAGGGAGACAGGGTTGGACACTGAAGCTTTCTTT
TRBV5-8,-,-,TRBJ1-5,CASSLPVGVYSNQPQHF,TGTGCCAGCAGCTTGCCTGTAGGGGTGTATAGCAATCAGCCCCAGCATTTT
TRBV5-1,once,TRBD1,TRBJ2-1,CASRGGQGAPHEQFF,TGCGCCAGCAGGGGTGGACAGGGGGCGCCGCATGAGCAGTTCTTC
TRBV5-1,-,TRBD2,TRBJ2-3,CASSSPLAGLQDTQYF,TGCGCCAGCAGCTCCCCTCTAGCGGGACTGCAAGATACGCAGTATTTT
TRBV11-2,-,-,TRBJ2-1,CASSLVGVGTYNEQFF,TGTGCCAGCAGCTTAGTCGGGGTTGGCACCTACAATGAGCAGTTCTTC
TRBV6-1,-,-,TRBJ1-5,CASRPPGTPSQHF,TGTGCCAGCAGGCCCCCTGGGACACCCTCCCAGCATTTT